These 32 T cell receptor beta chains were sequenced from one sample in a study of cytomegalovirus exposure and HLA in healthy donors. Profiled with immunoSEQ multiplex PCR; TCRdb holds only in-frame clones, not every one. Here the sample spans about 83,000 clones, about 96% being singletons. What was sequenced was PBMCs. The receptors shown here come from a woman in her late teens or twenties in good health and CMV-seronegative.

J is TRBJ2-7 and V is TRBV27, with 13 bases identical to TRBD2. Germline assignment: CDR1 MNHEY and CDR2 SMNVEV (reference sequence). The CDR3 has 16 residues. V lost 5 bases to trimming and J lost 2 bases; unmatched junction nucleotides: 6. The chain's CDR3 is CASSAKGTSGTYEQYF. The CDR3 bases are TGTGCCAGCAGTGCAAAAGGGACTAGCGGGACCTACGAGCAGTACTTC.

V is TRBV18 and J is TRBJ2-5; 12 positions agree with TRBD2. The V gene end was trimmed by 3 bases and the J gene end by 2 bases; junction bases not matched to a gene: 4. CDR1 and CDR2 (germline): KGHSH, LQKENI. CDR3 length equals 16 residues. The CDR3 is CASSPSLAGGQETQYF. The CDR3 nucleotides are TGTGCCAGCTCACCCTCACTAGCGGGAGGTCAAGAGACCCAGTACTTC.

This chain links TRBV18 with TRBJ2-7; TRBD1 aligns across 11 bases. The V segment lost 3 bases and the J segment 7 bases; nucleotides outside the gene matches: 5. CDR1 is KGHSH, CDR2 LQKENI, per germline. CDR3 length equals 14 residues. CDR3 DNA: TGTGCCAGCTCACCGGCGGACAGGGGGCGGGAGCAGTACTTC. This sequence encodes CASSPADRGREQYF. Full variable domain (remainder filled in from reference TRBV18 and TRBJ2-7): NAGVMQNPRHLVRRRGQEARLRCSPMKGHSHVYWYRQLPEEGLKFMVYLQKENIIDESGMPKERFSAEFPKEGPSILRIQQVVRGDSAAYFCASSPADRGREQYFGPGTRLTVT.

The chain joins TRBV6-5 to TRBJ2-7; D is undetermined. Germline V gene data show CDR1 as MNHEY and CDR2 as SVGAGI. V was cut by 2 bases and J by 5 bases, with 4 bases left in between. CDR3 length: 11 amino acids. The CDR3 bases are TGTGCCAGCAGTTACAATAACGAGCAGTACTTC. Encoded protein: CASSYNNEQYF.

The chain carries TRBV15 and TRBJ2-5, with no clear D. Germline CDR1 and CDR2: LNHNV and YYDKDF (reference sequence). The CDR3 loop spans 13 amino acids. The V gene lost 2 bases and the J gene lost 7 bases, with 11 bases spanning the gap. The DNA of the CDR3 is TGTGCCACCAGCAGAATGCTAGAACGGACCCAGTACTTC. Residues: CATSRMLERTQYF.

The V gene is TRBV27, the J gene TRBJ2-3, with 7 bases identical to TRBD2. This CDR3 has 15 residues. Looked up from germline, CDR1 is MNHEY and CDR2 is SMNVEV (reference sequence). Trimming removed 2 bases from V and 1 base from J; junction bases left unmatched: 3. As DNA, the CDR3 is TGTGCCAGCAGTTTAGGAACTAGCGGCACAGATACGCAGTATTTT. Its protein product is CASSLGTSGTDTQYF.

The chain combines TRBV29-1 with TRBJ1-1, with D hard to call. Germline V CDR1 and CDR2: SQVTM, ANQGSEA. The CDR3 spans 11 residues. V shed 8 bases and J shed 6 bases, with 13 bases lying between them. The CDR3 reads CSYNGYAEAFF. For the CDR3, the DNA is TGCAGCTATAACGGGTACGCTGAAGCTTTCTTT.

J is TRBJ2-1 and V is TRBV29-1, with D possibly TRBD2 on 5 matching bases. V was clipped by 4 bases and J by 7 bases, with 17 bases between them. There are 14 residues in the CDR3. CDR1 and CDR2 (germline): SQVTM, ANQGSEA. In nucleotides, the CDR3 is TGCAGCGTTGTACGGGGTTCATCAATTAATGAGCAGTTCTTC. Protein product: CSVVRGSSINEQFF.

Written as DNA, the CDR3 is TGTGCCAGCAGCTTTCGGGCAGGGGAAGAGACCCAGTACTTC. Encoded protein: CASSFRAGEETQYF. The rearrangement joins TRBV5-6 to TRBJ2-5, with D maybe TRBD1 (6 bases). The V end lost 2 bases, the J end lost 3 bases, and 11 bases lay between the germline ends. Germline CDR1 and CDR2: SGHDT and YYEEEE. The CDR3 is 14 residues long.

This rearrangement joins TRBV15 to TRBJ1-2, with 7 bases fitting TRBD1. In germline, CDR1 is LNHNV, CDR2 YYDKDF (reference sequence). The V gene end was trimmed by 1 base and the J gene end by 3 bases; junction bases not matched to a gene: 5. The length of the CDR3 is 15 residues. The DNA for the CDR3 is TGTGCCACCAGCAGAGTGAAGGGGGCAGACTATGGCTACACCTTC. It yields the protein CATSRVKGADYGYTF.

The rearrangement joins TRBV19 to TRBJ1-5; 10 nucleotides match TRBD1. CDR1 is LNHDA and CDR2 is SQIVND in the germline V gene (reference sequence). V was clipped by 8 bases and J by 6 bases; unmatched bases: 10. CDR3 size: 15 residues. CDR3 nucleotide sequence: TGTGCCAGTCGACAGGGGGCTGTGATGGGTCAGCCCCAGCATTTT. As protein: CASRQGAVMGQPQHF.

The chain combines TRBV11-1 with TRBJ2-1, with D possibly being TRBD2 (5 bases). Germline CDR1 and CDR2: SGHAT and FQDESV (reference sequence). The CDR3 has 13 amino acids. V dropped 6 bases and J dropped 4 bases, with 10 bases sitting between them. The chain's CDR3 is CASRDGLYNEQFF. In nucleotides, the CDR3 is TGTGCCAGCAGGGACGGACTGTACAATGAGCAGTTCTTC.

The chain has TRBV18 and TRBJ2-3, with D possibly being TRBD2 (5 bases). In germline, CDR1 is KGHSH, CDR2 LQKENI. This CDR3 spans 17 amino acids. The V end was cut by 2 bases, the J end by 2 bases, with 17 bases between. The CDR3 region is CASSPSASGRHTDTQYF. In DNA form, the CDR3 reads TGTGCCAGCTCACCATCGGCCAGCGGAAGACACACAGATACGCAGTATTTT.

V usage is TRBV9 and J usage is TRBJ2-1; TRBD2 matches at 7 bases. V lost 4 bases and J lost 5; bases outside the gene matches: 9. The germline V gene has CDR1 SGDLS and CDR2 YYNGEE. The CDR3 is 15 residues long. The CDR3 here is CASSLSGTSNNEQFF. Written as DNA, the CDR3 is TGTGCCAGCAGCTTAAGCGGGACCTCAAACAATGAGCAGTTCTTC.

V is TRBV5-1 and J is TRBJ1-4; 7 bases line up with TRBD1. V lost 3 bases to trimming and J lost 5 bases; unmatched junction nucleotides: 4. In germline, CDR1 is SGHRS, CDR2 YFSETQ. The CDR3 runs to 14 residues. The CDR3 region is CASSYRDRNEKLFF. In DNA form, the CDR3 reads TGCGCCAGCAGCTACCGGGACAGAAATGAAAAACTGTTTTTT.

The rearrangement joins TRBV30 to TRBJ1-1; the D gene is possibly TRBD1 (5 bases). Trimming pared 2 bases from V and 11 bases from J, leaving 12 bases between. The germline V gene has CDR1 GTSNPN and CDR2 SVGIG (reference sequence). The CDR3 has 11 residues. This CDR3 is CAWSTWTLAFF. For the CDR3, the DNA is TGTGCCTGGAGTACATGGACACTGGCTTTCTTT.

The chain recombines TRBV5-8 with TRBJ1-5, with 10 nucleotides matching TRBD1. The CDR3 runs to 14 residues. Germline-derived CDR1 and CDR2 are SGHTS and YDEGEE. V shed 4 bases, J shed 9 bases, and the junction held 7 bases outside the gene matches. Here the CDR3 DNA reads TGTGCCAGCAGCCTCGGACAGGGGGAATGGCCCCAGCATTTT. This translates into CASSLGQGEWPQHF.

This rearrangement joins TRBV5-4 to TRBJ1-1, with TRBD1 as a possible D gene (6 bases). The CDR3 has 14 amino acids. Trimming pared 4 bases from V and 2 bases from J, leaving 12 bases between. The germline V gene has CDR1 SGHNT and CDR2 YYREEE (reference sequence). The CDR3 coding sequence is TGTGCCAGCAGCACCCAGGACAGAAACACTGAAGCTTTCTTT. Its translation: CASSTQDRNTEAFF. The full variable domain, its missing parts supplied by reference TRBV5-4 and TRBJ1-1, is ETGVTQSPTHLIKTRGQQVTLRCSSQSGHNTVSWYQQALGQGPQFIFQYYREEENGRGNFPPRFSGLQFPNYSSELNVNALELDDSALYLCASSTQDRNTEAFFGQGTRLTVV.

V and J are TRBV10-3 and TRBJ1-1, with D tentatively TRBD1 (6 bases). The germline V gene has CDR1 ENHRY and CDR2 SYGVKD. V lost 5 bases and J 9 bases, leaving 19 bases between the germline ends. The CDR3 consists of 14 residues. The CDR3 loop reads CAISLETSRGKAFF. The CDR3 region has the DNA TGTGCCATCAGTTTAGAGACCTCCAGGGGAAAAGCTTTCTTT.

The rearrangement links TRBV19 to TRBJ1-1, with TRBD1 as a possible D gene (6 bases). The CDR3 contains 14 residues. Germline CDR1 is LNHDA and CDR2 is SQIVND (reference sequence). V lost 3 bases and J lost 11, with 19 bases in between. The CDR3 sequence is CASSIQKDSRYAFF. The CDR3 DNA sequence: TGTGCCAGTAGTATCCAAAAGGACAGTCGGTATGCTTTCTTT. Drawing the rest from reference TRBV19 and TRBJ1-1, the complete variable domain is DGGITQSPKYLFRKEGQNVTLSCEQNLNHDAMYWYRQDPGQGLRLIYYSQIVNDFQKGDIAEGYSVSREKKESFPLTVTSAQKNPTAFYLCASSIQKDSRYAFFGQGTRLTVV.

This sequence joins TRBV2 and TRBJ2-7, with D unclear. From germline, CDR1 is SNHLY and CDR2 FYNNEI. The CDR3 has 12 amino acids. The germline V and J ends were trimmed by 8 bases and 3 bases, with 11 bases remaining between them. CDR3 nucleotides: TGTGCCAGCGAACTAATTTACTACGAGCAGTACTTC. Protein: CASELIYYEQYF.

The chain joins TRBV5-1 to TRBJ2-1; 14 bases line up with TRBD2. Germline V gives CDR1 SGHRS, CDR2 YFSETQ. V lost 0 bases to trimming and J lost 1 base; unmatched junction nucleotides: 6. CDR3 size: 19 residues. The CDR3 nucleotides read TGCGCCAGCAGCTTGGACGGACTAGCGGGAGGCCATTCCTACAATGAGCAGTTCTTC. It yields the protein CASSLDGLAGGHSYNEQFF.

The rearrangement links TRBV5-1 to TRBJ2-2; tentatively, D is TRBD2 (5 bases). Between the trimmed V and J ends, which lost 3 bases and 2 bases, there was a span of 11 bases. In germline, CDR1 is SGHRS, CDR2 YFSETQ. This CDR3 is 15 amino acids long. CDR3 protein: CASSWGASNTGELFF. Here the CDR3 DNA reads TGCGCCAGCAGCTGGGGAGCAAGTAACACCGGGGAGCTGTTTTTT.

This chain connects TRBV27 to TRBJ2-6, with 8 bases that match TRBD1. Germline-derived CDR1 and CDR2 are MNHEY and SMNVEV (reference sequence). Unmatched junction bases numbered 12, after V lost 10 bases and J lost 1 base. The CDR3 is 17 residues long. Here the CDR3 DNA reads TGTGCCACGTCCCTGGGACAGGCCGGTTCTGGGGCCAACGTCCTGACTTTC. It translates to CATSLGQAGSGANVLTF.

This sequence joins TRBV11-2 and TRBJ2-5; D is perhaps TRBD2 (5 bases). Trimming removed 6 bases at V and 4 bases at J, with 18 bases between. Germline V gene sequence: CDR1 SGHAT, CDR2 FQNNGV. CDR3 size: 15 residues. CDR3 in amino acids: CASRQEVLVIETQYF. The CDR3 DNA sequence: TGTGCCAGCAGGCAGGAGGTGCTGGTGATAGAGACCCAGTACTTC.

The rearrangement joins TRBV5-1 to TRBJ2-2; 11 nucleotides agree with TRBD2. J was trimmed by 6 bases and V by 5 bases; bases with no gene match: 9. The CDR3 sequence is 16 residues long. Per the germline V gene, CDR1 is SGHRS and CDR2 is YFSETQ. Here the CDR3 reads CASSTSGSPLPGELFF. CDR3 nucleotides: TGCGCCAGCAGTACTAGCGGGAGTCCCCTTCCCGGGGAGCTGTTTTTT.

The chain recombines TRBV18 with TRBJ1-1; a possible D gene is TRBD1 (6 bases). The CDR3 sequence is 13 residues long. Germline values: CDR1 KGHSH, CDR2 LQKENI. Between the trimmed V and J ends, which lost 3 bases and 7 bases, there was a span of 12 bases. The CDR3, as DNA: TGTGCCAGCTCACCGCAGGGGTCCCATGAAGCTTTCTTT. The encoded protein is CASSPQGSHEAFF.

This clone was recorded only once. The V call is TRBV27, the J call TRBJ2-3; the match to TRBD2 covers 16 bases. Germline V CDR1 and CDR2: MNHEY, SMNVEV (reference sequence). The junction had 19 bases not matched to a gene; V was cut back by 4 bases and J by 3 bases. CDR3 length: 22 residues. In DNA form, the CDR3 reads TGTGCCAGCAGTTCGCGACTAGGAGGGACTAGCGGGAGGGGAGCGGGGACAGATACGCAGTATTTT. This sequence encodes CASSSRLGGTSGRGAGTDTQYF.

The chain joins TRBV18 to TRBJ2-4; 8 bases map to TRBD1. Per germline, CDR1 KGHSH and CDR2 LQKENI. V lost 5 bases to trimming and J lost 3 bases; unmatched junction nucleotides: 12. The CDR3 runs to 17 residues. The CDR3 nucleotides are TGTGCCAGCTCATCAACGGTCCAGGGGGCTGGCAAAAACATTCAGTACTTC. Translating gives CASSSTVQGAGKNIQYF.

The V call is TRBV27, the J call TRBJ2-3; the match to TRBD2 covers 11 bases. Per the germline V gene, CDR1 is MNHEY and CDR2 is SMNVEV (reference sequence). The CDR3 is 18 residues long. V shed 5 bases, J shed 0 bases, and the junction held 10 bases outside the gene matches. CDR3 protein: CASSPGLAGRSSTDTQYF. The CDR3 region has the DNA TGTGCCAGCAGTCCCGGACTAGCGGGTCGGTCTAGCACAGATACGCAGTATTTT.

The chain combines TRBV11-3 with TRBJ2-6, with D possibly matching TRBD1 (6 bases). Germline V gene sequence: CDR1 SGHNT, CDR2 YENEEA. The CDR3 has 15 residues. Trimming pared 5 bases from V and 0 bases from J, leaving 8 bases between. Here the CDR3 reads CASSPGVSGANVLTF. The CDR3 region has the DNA TGTGCCAGCAGCCCAGGGGTCTCTGGGGCCAACGTCCTGACTTTC.

This CDR3 is CASSSPGTEETQYF. In DNA form, the CDR3 reads TGCGCCAGCAGCTCTCCCGGGACAGAAGAGACCCAGTACTTC. The chain uses TRBV5-1 and TRBJ2-5, with 7 positions matching TRBD1. Germline-derived CDR1 and CDR2 are SGHRS and YFSETQ. V dropped 3 bases and J dropped 3; count of bases not matched to a gene: 5. The CDR3 loop spans 14 amino acids.